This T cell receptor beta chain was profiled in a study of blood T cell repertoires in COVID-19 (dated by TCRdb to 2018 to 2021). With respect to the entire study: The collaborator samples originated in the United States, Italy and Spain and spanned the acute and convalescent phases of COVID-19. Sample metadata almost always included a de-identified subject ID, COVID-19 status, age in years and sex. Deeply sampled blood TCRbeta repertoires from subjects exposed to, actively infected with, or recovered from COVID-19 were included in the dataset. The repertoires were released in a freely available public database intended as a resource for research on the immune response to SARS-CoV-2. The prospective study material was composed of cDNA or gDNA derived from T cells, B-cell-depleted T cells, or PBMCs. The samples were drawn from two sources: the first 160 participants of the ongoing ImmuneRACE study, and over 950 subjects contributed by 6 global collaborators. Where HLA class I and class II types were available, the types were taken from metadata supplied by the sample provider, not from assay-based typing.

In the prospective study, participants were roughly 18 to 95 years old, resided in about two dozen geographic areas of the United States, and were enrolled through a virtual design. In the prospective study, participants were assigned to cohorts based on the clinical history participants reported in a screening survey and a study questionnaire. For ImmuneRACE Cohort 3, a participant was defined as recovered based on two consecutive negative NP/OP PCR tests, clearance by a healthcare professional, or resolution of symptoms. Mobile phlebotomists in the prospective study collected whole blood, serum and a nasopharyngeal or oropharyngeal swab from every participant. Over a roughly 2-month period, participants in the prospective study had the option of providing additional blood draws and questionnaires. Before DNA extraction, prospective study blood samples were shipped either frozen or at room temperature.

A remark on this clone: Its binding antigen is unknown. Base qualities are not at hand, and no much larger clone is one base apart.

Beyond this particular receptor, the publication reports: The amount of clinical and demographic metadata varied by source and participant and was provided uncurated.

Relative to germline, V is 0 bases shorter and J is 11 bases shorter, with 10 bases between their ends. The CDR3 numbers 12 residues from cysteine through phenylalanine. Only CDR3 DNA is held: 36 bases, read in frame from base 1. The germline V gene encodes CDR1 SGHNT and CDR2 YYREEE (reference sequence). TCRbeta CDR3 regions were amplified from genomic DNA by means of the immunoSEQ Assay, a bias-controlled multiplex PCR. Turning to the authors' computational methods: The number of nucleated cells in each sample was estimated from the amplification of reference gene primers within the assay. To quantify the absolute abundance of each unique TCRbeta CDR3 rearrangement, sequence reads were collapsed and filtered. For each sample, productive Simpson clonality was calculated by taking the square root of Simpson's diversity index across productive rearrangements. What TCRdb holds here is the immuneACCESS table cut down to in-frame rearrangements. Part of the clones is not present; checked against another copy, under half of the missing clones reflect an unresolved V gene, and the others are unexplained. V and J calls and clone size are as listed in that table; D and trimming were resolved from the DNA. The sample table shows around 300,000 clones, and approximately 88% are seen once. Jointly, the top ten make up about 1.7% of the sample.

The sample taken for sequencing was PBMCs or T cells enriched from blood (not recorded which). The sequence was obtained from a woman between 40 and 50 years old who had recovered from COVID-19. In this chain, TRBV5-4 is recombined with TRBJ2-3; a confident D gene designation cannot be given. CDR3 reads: CASSLDKRKQYF. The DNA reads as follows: TGTGCCAGCAGCTTGGATAAGAGAAAGCAGTATTTT.